This section outlines one T cell receptor (beta chain) sequence together with its context. The data were produced by immunoSEQ multiplex PCR, yet TCRdb's version contains in-frame clones alone and is incomplete. The table has 150,000 to 200,000 clones, roughly 80% seen once. Individuals aged roughly 18 to 95 years were recruited from 24 US areas. Cohorts were assigned according to the clinical history that participants reported. This specimen belongs to a study of blood T cell repertoires in COVID-19. As for the study in general: Acute and convalescent COVID-19 samples came from the United States, Italy and Spain. In each case, the material was cDNA or gDNA derived from T cells, B-cell-depleted T cells, or PBMCs.

The germline V gene has CDR1 MNHEY and CDR2 SVGAGI. The CDR3 loop spans 13 amino acids. V shed 2 bases and J shed 10 bases, with 14 bases lying between them. The receptor was derived from a man aged 50 to 60 who had recovered from COVID-19. Sequencing was performed on PBMCs or T cells enriched from blood (not recorded which). The rearrangement joins TRBV6-5 to TRBJ2-5, with D possibly TRBD2 on 7 matching bases. CDR3 coding DNA: TGTGCCAGCAGTTACGGGCAGGGGAGGGACCAGTACTTC. This sequence encodes CASSYGQGRDQYF.